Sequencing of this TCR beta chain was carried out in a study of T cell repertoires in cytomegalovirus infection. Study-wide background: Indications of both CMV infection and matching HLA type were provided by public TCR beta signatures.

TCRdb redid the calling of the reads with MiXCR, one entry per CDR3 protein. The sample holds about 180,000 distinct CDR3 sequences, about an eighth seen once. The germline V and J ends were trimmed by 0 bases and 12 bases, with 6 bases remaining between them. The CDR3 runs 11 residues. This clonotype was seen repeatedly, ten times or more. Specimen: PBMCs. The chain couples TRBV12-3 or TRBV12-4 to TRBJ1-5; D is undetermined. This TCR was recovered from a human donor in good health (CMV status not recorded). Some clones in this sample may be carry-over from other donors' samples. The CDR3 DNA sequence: TGTGCCAGCAGTTTAGCGAATTTCCAGCATTTT. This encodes CASSLANFQHF.